This TCR beta chain is drawn from a study of vaccination effects on CD4 cells after COVID-19. With respect to this clone: Its antigen is as yet unknown.

Profiling relied on immunoSEQ multiplex PCR, and the TCRdb table lists in-frame clones only, not all of them. The sample records around 24,000 clones, about three quarters being singletons. With 7 bases clipped from V and 4 bases from J, the junction kept 15 bases outside the gene matches. Germline-derived CDR1 and CDR2 are SGHVS and FNYEAQ. The CDR3 extends over 17 amino acids. Sequencing was preceded by expansion of antigen-specific CD4+ T cells with viral peptide pools in the ViraFEST assay. A roughly 10-day culture period preceded the isolation of CD4+ T cells. Vaccinees lacked prior SARS-CoV-2 infection and tested negative for nucleocapsid antibodies.

This specimen was CD4+ T cells from PBMCs cultured with SARS-CoV-2 spike peptides, taken before COVID-19 vaccination. The chain carries TRBV7-6 and TRBJ2-5; 10 nucleotides align to TRBD2. The clonotype comes from a human donor who received a COVID-19 vaccine. CDR3 in amino acids: CASTLEGSSGSGETQYF. The CDR3 DNA is TGTGCCAGCACCCTAGAAGGGTCTAGCGGGAGTGGAGAGACCCAGTACTTC.